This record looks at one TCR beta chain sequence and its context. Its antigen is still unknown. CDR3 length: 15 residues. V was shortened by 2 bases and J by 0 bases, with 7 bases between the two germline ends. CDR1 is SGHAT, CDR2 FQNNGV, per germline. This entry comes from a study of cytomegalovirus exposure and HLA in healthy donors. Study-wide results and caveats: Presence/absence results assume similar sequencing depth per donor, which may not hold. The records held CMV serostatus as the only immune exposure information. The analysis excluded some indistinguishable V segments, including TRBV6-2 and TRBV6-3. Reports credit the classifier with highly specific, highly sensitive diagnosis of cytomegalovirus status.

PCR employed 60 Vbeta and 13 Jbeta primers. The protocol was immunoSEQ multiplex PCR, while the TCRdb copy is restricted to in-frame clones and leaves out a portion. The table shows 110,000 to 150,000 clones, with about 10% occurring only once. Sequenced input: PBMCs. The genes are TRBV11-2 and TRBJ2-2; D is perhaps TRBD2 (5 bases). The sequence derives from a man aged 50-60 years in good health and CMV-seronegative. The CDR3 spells CASSLRLTNTGELFF. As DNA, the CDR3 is TGTGCCAGCAGCTTACGACTAACGAACACCGGGGAGCTGTTTTTT.